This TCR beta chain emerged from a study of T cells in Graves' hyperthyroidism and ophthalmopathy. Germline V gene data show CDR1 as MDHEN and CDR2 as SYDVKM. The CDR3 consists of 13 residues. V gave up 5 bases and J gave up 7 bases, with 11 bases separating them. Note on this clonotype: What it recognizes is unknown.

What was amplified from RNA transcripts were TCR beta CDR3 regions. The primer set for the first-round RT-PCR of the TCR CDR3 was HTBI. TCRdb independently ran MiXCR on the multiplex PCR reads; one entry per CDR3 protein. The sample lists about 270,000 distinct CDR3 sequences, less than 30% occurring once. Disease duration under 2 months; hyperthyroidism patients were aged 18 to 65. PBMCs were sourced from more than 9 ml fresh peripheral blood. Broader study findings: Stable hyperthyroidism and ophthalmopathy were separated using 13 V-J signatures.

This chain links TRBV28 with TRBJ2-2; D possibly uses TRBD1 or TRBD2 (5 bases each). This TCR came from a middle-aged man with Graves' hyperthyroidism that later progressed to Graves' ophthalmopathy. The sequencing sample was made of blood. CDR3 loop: CASSVGTSGELFF. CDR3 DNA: TGTGCCAGCAGTGTAGGGACGAGCGGGGAGCTGTTTTTT.